This T cell receptor (beta chain) is drawn from a study of blood T cell repertoires in COVID-19. On the study more broadly: Samples of COVID-19 (acute and convalescent) were obtained from the United States, Italy and Spain. Nucleic acid was either cDNA or gDNA, and it came from T cells, B-cell-depleted T cells, or PBMCs.

The germline CDR1 and CDR2 sequences are SGHDT and YYEEEE. The CDR3 extends over 14 amino acids. V was trimmed by 1 base and J by 0 bases, leaving 4 bases between them. Participants spanned ages about 18 to 90 years and resided in about two dozen US areas. Cohorts were determined from participant-reported clinical history. This clone was counted between two and nine times. TCRdb's copy holds only in-frame clones and misses some; the assay was immunoSEQ multiplex PCR. The repertoire has 350,000 or so clones, roughly 85% of them found once; the top ten carry around 4%. The chain combines TRBV5-6 with TRBJ1-4; D call uncertain. Source material: PBMCs or T cells enriched from blood (not recorded which). This TCR was sampled from a woman aged 40-49 years with acute COVID-19. CDR3 region: CASSLHPTNEKLFF. Here the CDR3 DNA reads TGTGCCAGCAGCTTGCATCCAACTAATGAAAAACTGTTTTTT.